This T cell receptor (beta chain) emerged from a study of blood T cells in healthy people across ages. Primed by a sample-barcoded 5' primer and a J-beta primer mix, a second PCR proceeded for roughly 6 to 12 cycles. TCRdb itself ran the 5' RACE reads through MiXCR, one entry per CDR3 protein. The sample has over a million distinct CDR3 sequences; roughly 43% are singletons. Concerning this clonotype itself: What it binds is unknown.

Germline V gives CDR1 LGHNA, CDR2 YNFKEQ. This CDR3 has 13 residues. Trimming took 4 bases from V and 8 from J, leaving 14 bases between them. General study results and limits: Long-lived donors carried more naive CD4+ cells and greater diversity than aged donors. Roughly linearly, TCR beta diversity per million T cells fell as age increased. Unsorted PBMCs blocked a conclusive comparison of naive and antigen-experienced cells.

The source is a young woman in good health. The V gene is TRBV4-2, the J gene TRBJ1-1, with D maybe TRBD1 (6 bases). Sequencing was done on a sample of blood. The DNA for the CDR3 is TGTGCCAGCAGCCTTATGGGGGCGTCCGAAGCTTTCTTT. This translates into CASSLMGASEAFF.